Shown below are 32 T cell receptor beta chains from a single sample sequenced in a study of T cells after yellow fever vaccination. Each CDR3 protein is one row after TCRdb ran MiXCR on the 5' RACE reads. The sample has under 350,000 distinct CDR3 sequences, 4.1% seen once; the top ten hold around 24%. This material consisted of PBMCs, taken 5 days after the yellow fever booster vaccination. The receptor source for this set is a man younger than 35 who received the YFV17D yellow fever vaccine.

This clonotype showed up just a few times. The CDR3 spells CASSAISPDTQYF. CDR3 coding DNA: TGTGCCAGCAGCGCAATCTCCCCAGATACGCAGTATTTT. The chain employs TRBV11-2 and TRBJ2-3; D not resolved. This CDR3 spans 13 amino acids. Trimming pared 5 bases from V and 4 bases from J, leaving 10 bases between. Germline V CDR1 and CDR2: SGHAT, FQNNGV. Full variable domain (rest looked up from reference TRBV11-2 and TRBJ2-3): EAGVAQSPRYKIIEKRQSVAFWCNPISGHATLYWYQQILGQGPKLLIQFQNNGVVDDSQLPKDRFSAERLKGVDSTLKIQPAKLEDSAVYLCASSAISPDTQYFGPGTRLTVL.

The rearrangement uses TRBV9 and TRBJ2-3, with D possibly TRBD1 on 6 matching bases. The CDR3 spans 16 residues. Trimming shortened V by 1 base and J by 4 bases, and 16 bases separated the two germline ends. Germline V lookup: CDR1 SGDLS, CDR2 YYNGEE. The CDR3 DNA reads as TGTGCCAGCAGCGTACAGGGGACAACCGGCGCAGATACGCAGTATTTT. Residues: CASSVQGTTGADTQYF.

This chain uses TRBV6-6 with TRBJ2-7, with a possible D match to TRBD1 (6 bases). V shed 5 bases and J shed 0 bases, with 11 bases lying between them. The germline V gene has CDR1 MNHNY and CDR2 SVGAGI (reference sequence). The length of the CDR3 is 14 residues. CDR3 protein: CASSPLGHSYEQYF. DNA for the CDR3: TGTGCCAGCAGTCCCCTGGGACACTCCTACGAGCAGTACTTC.

The chain recombines TRBV7-3 with TRBJ1-1; D remains ambiguous. CDR3 length equals 13 residues. Germline CDR1 SGHTA, CDR2 FQGTGA. The V end lost 2 bases, the J end lost 4 bases, and 8 bases lay between the germline ends. As DNA, the CDR3 is TGTGCCAGCAGCTTATCCAAGGCCACTGAAGCTTTCTTT. Protein sequence: CASSLSKATEAFF.

This clonotype occurred many times. This chain links TRBV6-6 with TRBJ2-2; TRBD1 aligns across 8 bases. The length of the CDR3 is 15 residues. V lost 5 bases, J lost 5 bases, and 7 bases stayed unmatched. CDR1 is MNHNY and CDR2 is SVGAGI in the germline V gene (reference sequence). CDR3 sequence reads: CASSPDRGRTGELFF. The CDR3 bases are TGTGCCAGCAGTCCAGACAGGGGAAGGACCGGGGAGCTGTTTTTT.

The chain recombines TRBV6-1 with TRBJ2-3; D is ambiguous. CDR1 MNHNS and CDR2 SASEGT come from the germline V gene. Trimming pared 7 bases from V and 0 bases from J, leaving 14 bases between. This CDR3 is 15 amino acids long. The CDR3 loop reads CASTLQPTSTDTQYF. CDR3 nucleotide sequence: TGTGCCAGCACCTTACAGCCTACTAGCACAGATACGCAGTATTTT.

This clonotype showed up just a few times. The chain carries TRBV5-1 and TRBJ1-1; D is unresolved. Looked up from germline, CDR1 is SGHRS and CDR2 is YFSETQ. V dropped 2 bases and J dropped 4 bases, with 12 bases sitting between them. The CDR3 covers 14 residues. CDR3: CASSFRGRSTEAFF. Written as DNA, the CDR3 is TGCGCCAGCAGCTTTCGGGGTAGAAGCACTGAAGCTTTCTTT.

The chain recombines TRBV5-1 with TRBJ2-3; D is unresolved. Germline V gene lookup returns CDR1 SGHRS and CDR2 YFSETQ. The length of the CDR3 is 11 residues. V lost 10 bases and J lost 2, with 8 bases in between. The DNA of the CDR3 is TGCGCCGGAAGGGACACAGATACGCAGTATTTT. Amino acid sequence: CAGRDTDTQYF.

This clonotype was detected only a few times. The V and J genes are TRBV12-3 or TRBV12-4 and TRBJ2-2; D is unclear. V was pared by 6 bases and J by 6 bases, with 11 bases between. This CDR3 has 13 amino acids. This chain's CDR3 is CASSRMWSGELFF. CDR3 nucleotides: TGTGCCAGCAGCCGGATGTGGTCCGGGGAGCTGTTTTTT.

A few counts support this clonotype. The chain is built from TRBV7-2 and TRBJ2-5, with D perhaps TRBD2 (6 bases). V dropped 8 bases and J dropped 0 bases, with 7 bases sitting between them. The CDR3 sequence is 12 residues long. Germline lookup yields CDR1 SGHTA and CDR2 FQGNSA. The CDR3, as DNA: TGTGCCAGCGCGGGATACCAAGAGACCCAGTACTTC. It translates to CASAGYQETQYF.

In its sample, this clonotype was seen a few times. The V and J genes are TRBV5-6 and TRBJ2-4; no clear D. Per germline, CDR1 SGHDT and CDR2 YYEEEE. Trimming shortened V by 0 bases and J by 5 bases, and 6 bases separated the two germline ends. The CDR3 extends over 13 amino acids. The CDR3 DNA follows: TGTGCCAGCAGCTTGGTAACGGAAAACATTCAGTACTTC. This sequence encodes CASSLVTENIQYF.

The chain combines TRBV5-6 with TRBJ2-5; no firm D call. The CDR3 runs 14 residues. The germline V and J ends were trimmed by 3 bases and 5 bases, with 14 bases remaining between them. Per germline, CDR1 SGHDT and CDR2 YYEEEE. CDR3 sequence reads: CASSWSSDFETQYF. The CDR3 nucleotides are TGTGCCAGCAGCTGGTCCTCTGATTTTGAGACCCAGTACTTC.

This clonotype was recorded at least ten times. The chain is built from TRBV5-1 and TRBJ2-3; maybe TRBD2 (5 bases). The CDR3 totals 13 residues. CDR1 and CDR2 (germline): SGHRS, YFSETQ. Trimming removed 7 bases from V and 4 bases from J, with 13 bases in between. The CDR3 loop is CASGEIKADTQYF. The DNA for the CDR3 is TGCGCCAGCGGGGAGATCAAGGCAGATACGCAGTATTTT.

V is TRBV20-1 and J is TRBJ2-3; 9 positions agree with TRBD2. Germline V gives CDR1 DFQATT, CDR2 SNEGSKA (reference sequence). The CDR3 loop spans 14 amino acids. J lost 5 bases, V lost 7 bases, and 10 bases had no gene match. Here the CDR3 DNA reads TGCAGTGGGTACCTAGCGGGGTCCATAGATACGCAGTATTTT. Amino acid sequence: CSGYLAGSIDTQYF.

This clonotype was seen only a few times. The chain is built from TRBV5-4 and TRBJ2-5; the D call may be TRBD1 or TRBD2 (5 bases each). V was shortened by 4 bases and J by 6 bases, with 16 bases between the two germline ends. This CDR3 is built from 14 residues. Germline V gene sequence: CDR1 SGHNT, CDR2 YYREEE (reference sequence). The CDR3 DNA reads TGTGCCAGCAGCGCCTACGGGGCAGGGAAGACCCAGTACTTC. This encodes CASSAYGAGKTQYF.

This clonotype was seen a handful of times. V and J are TRBV19 and TRBJ2-3, with unresolved D. CDR3 length: 15 residues. V was trimmed by 6 bases and J by 0 bases, leaving 13 bases between them. Germline V gene sequence: CDR1 LNHDA, CDR2 SQIVND (reference sequence). In nucleotides, the CDR3 is TGTGCCAGTAGGCCTACTCCAACTAGCACAGATACGCAGTATTTT. It yields the protein CASRPTPTSTDTQYF. The full variable domain, rest sourced from reference TRBV19 and TRBJ2-3, is DGGITQSPKYLFRKEGQNVTLSCEQNLNHDAMYWYRQDPGQGLRLIYYSQIVNDFQKGDIAEGYSVSREKKESFPLTVTSAQKNPTAFYLCASRPTPTSTDTQYFGPGTRLTVL.

This clonotype was recorded many times. The chain is built from TRBV12-3 or TRBV12-4 and TRBJ2-1, with D possibly being TRBD2 (6 bases). Trimming removed 1 base from V and 6 bases from J, with 10 bases in between. This CDR3 spans 14 amino acids. Written as DNA, the CDR3 is TGTGCCAGCAGTTTAGTGGGGGGACCCAATGAGCAGTTCTTC. Its translation: CASSLVGGPNEQFF.

This clonotype has a handful of counts. The chain carries TRBV5-1 and TRBJ1-2; D remains unclear. This CDR3 comprises 14 residues. Looked up from germline, CDR1 is SGHRS and CDR2 is YFSETQ. Trimming pared 1 base from V and 4 bases from J, leaving 11 bases between. The CDR3 reads CASSLYIKGYGYTF. DNA of the CDR3: TGCGCCAGCAGCTTGTACATTAAGGGCTATGGCTACACCTTC.

The chain combines TRBV3-1 with TRBJ2-3; D unclear. V lost 0 bases and J 2 bases, leaving 6 bases between the germline ends. The CDR3 contains 14 residues. Germline lookup yields CDR1 LGHDT and CDR2 YNNKEL (reference sequence). CDR3: CASSQEGLTDTQYF. DNA for the CDR3: TGTGCCAGCAGCCAAGAAGGGCTCACAGATACGCAGTATTTT.

The V and J genes are TRBV12-3 or TRBV12-4 and TRBJ1-2, with TRBD1 as a possible D gene (6 bases). V lost 6 bases and J lost 4, with 18 bases in between. CDR3 size: 15 residues. The CDR3 DNA is TGTGCCAGCAGCCAGGGGACCCAGGTTACCTATGGCTACACCTTC. It encodes CASSQGTQVTYGYTF.

This chain links TRBV5-1 with TRBJ2-7; 12 bases line up with TRBD2. The CDR3 runs 15 residues. V lost 4 bases, J lost 3 bases, and 5 bases stayed unmatched. Germline assignment: CDR1 SGHRS and CDR2 YFSETQ. In DNA form, the CDR3 reads TGCGCCAGCAGCCCACTAGCGGGGGGTCTCTACGAGCAGTACTTC. Translating gives CASSPLAGGLYEQYF.

The chain combines TRBV5-1 with TRBJ2-5, with 8 bases aligning to TRBD1. Trimming removed 4 bases from V and 5 bases from J; junction bases left unmatched: 10. The germline V gene has CDR1 SGHRS and CDR2 YFSETQ. CDR3 length: 15 residues. DNA for the CDR3: TGCGCCAGCAGCAACAGACAGGGGCGCCTGGAGACCCAGTACTTC. It yields the protein CASSNRQGRLETQYF.

This clonotype occurred a few times. The chain uses TRBV20-1 and TRBJ2-3; D is uncertain. With 5 bases removed from V and 5 bases from J, the gap between germline ends came to 8 bases. This CDR3 has 11 amino acids. The germline V gene has CDR1 DFQATT and CDR2 SNEGSKA (reference sequence). CDR3 bases: TGCAGTGCTGCCCAAGGAGATACGCAGTATTTT. Protein product: CSAAQGDTQYF.

The table lists this clonotype with many counts. The rearrangement links TRBV4-2 to TRBJ1-5, with D unclear. V was cut by 1 base and J by 3 bases, with 10 bases left in between. The length of the CDR3 is 15 residues. Germline assignment: CDR1 LGHNA and CDR2 YNFKEQ. CDR3 sequence: CASSQAGRFNQPQHF. The CDR3 nucleotides read TGTGCCAGCAGCCAAGCTGGCAGATTCAATCAGCCCCAGCATTTT.

The rearrangement uses TRBV27 and TRBJ2-5, with D perhaps TRBD1 (5 bases). V was cut by 5 bases and J by 5 bases, with 15 bases left in between. This CDR3 has 14 residues. Germline CDR1 MNHEY, CDR2 SMNVEV (reference sequence). The CDR3 here is CASSPPTARETQYF. The CDR3 DNA reads as TGTGCCAGCAGTCCGCCGACAGCGAGGGAGACCCAGTACTTC.

The chain is built from TRBV5-4 and TRBJ2-3; a possible D gene is TRBD2 (5 bases). V was trimmed by 3 bases and J by 3 bases, leaving 11 bases between them. The CDR3 runs 14 residues. CDR1 is SGHNT and CDR2 is YYREEE in the germline V gene (reference sequence). The CDR3 region has the DNA TGTGCCAGCAGCTACGGGAAGGGAACAGATACGCAGTATTTT. Translation: CASSYGKGTDTQYF. Filled out from reference TRBV5-4 and TRBJ2-3, the complete variable domain reads ETGVTQSPTHLIKTRGQQVTLRCSSQSGHNTVSWYQQALGQGPQFIFQYYREEENGRGNFPPRFSGLQFPNYSSELNVNALELDDSALYLCASSYGKGTDTQYFGPGTRLTVL.

This clonotype was counted a few times. CDR3 loop: CASSRQVWAYNEQFF. CDR3 sequence (DNA): TGCGCCAGCAGTCGACAGGTCTGGGCCTACAATGAGCAGTTCTTC. V usage is TRBV4-3 and J usage is TRBJ2-1, with D possibly TRBD1 on 6 matching bases. Trimming shortened V by 6 bases and J by 2 bases, and 14 bases separated the two germline ends. The CDR3 is 15 residues long. The germline CDR1 and CDR2 sequences are LGHNA and YSLEER.

This clonotype has more than one count but fewer than ten. V usage is TRBV4-1 and J usage is TRBJ2-7, with TRBD2 matching 11 bases. The CDR3 totals 16 residues. The J segment lost 0 bases and the V segment lost 4 bases, leaving 5 bases of the junction unmatched. The germline gives CDR1 MGHRA, CDR2 YSYEKL. The CDR3 is CASSLPTSGGSYEQYF. The CDR3 nucleotides read TGCGCCAGCAGCCTCCCCACTAGCGGGGGCTCCTACGAGCAGTACTTC.

The chain couples TRBV12-3 or TRBV12-4 to TRBJ1-1; weak D call: TRBD1 (5 bases). Trimming shortened V by 6 bases and J by 4 bases, and 15 bases separated the two germline ends. The CDR3 covers 14 residues. CDR3 residues: CASRLLRGSTEAFF. The CDR3 nucleotides read TGTGCCAGCAGACTGCTACGGGGGAGCACTGAAGCTTTCTTT.

This clonotype has more than one count but fewer than ten. This chain joins TRBV13 and TRBJ1-1, with D uncertain. The germline V and J ends were trimmed by 1 base and 8 bases, with 11 bases remaining between them. This CDR3 contains 13 residues. Per the germline V gene, CDR1 is PRHDT and CDR2 is FYEKMQ (reference sequence). Here the CDR3 DNA reads TGTGCCAGCAGCTTAGTGACAAACCGGGAAGCTTTCTTT. Protein product: CASSLVTNREAFF. The whole variable domain, remainder taken from reference TRBV13 and TRBJ1-1, is AAGVIQSPRHLIKEKRETATLKCYPIPRHDTVYWYQQGPGQDPQFLISFYEKMQSDKGSIPDRFSAQQFSDYHSELNMSSLELGDSALYFCASSLVTNREAFFGQGTRLTVV.

V usage is TRBV11-2 and J usage is TRBJ2-5, with a tentative D call TRBD2 (5 bases). CDR3 length: 15 amino acids. Germline loops: CDR1 SGHAT, CDR2 FQNNGV. V gave up 4 bases and J gave up 1 base, with 13 bases separating them. The chain's CDR3 is CASSSVSEVQETQYF. The CDR3, as DNA: TGTGCCAGCAGCTCAGTTAGCGAGGTCCAAGAGACCCAGTACTTC.

This clonotype was seen repeatedly, ten times or more. The V call is TRBV7-3, the J call TRBJ2-6; TRBD1 matches 9 bases. Germline lookup yields CDR1 SGHTA and CDR2 FQGTGA. Losses at the gene ends were 1 base for V and 4 bases for J; bases not matched to a gene: 8. This CDR3 contains 18 residues. CDR3 loop: CASSLMGQGLRGANVLTF. CDR3 sequence (DNA): TGTGCCAGCAGCTTAATGGGACAGGGATTGCGCGGGGCCAACGTCCTGACTTTC.